Presented here are 12 T cell receptor beta chains from one specimen sequenced in a study of cytomegalovirus exposure and HLA in healthy donors. Produced via immunoSEQ multiplex PCR; TCRdb's table is partial and in-frame only. The sample contains tens of thousands of clones, about 88% of which appear only once. The sample consisted of PBMCs. The receptors were gathered from a woman in her thirties in good health and CMV-seronegative.

V gene TRBV2 combines with J gene TRBJ2-3, with 11 bases lining up with TRBD2. CDR1 and CDR2 (germline): SNHLY, FYNNEI. V gave up 5 bases and J gave up 4 bases; unmatched junction bases: 5. The CDR3 runs to 15 residues. Written as DNA, the CDR3 is TGTGCCAGCAGTTTTCTAGCGGGAGGTCCAGATACGCAGTATTTT. It yields the protein CASSFLAGGPDTQYF.

This sequence joins TRBV2 and TRBJ2-2; D may be TRBD2 (6 bases). V lost 3 bases to trimming and J lost 5 bases, with 13 bases between them. Germline V gives CDR1 SNHLY, CDR2 FYNNEI. CDR3 length equals 15 residues. The CDR3 protein is CASSERGVGTGELFF. Written as DNA, the CDR3 is TGTGCCAGCAGTGAGCGCGGGGTGGGTACCGGGGAGCTGTTTTTT.

V and J are TRBV18 and TRBJ1-1, with unresolved D. Germline loops: CDR1 KGHSH, CDR2 LQKENI. V lost 3 bases, J lost 4 bases, and 15 bases lay in between. This CDR3 spans 15 amino acids. The DNA for the CDR3 is TGTGCCAGCTCACCTACTGCGGGGTCCTCCACTGAAGCTTTCTTT. Amino acid sequence: CASSPTAGSSTEAFF.

The V and J genes are TRBV19 and TRBJ1-2; the match to TRBD1 covers 7 bases. Per germline, CDR1 LNHDA and CDR2 SQIVND (reference sequence). This CDR3 is built from 14 residues. J gave up 2 bases and V 3 bases, and 3 bases lay outside the gene matches. The CDR3 coding sequence is TGTGCCAGTAGTATTTCAGGGGGAAACTATGGCTACACCTTC. Translation: CASSISGGNYGYTF.

The chain recombines TRBV6-1 with TRBJ1-4; TRBD1 might be the D (5 bases). The CDR3 runs 14 residues. CDR1 is MNHNS, CDR2 SASEGT, per germline. The V end lost 2 bases, the J end lost 8 bases, and 12 bases lay between the germline ends. CDR3 residues: CASSERRAREKLFF. Here the CDR3 DNA reads TGTGCCAGCAGTGAACGCAGGGCTAGGGAAAAACTGTTTTTT.

The rearrangement joins TRBV25-1 to TRBJ2-3; D unresolved. Germline V lookup: CDR1 MGHDK, CDR2 SYGVNS. Trimming cost V 6 bases and J 1 base, with 17 bases left between them. There are 16 residues in the CDR3. The CDR3 DNA reads TGTGCCAGCAGACCCGGCTTCGGCGGAGGCACAGATACGCAGTATTTT. Its protein is CASRPGFGGGTDTQYF. The whole variable domain, filled in from reference TRBV25-1 and TRBJ2-3, reads EADIYQTPRYLVIGTGKKITLECSQTMGHDKMYWYQQDPGMELHLIHYSYGVNSTEKGDLSSESTVSRIRTEHFPLTLESARPSHTSQYLCASRPGFGGGTDTQYFGPGTRLTVL.

This chain uses TRBV13 with TRBJ2-3; tentative D call: TRBD2 (5 bases). The CDR3 is 14 residues long. V dropped 4 bases and J dropped 0 bases, with 8 bases sitting between them. The V gene's germline CDR1 is PRHDT and CDR2 FYEKMQ (reference sequence). CDR3 residues: CASSSRTSTDTQYF. The CDR3 coding sequence is TGTGCCAGCAGCTCGAGGACTAGCACAGATACGCAGTATTTT.

This clone was seen once. The rearrangement links TRBV28 to TRBJ2-1; D might be TRBD2 (7 bases). The V end lost 6 bases, the J end lost 8 bases, and 23 bases lay between the germline ends. Germline assignment: CDR1 MDHEN and CDR2 SYDVKM. The CDR3 contains 16 residues. The CDR3 sequence: CASSISPSGGSDEQFF. The CDR3 DNA follows: TGTGCCAGCAGCATATCTCCCTCGGGGGGCTCCGATGAGCAGTTCTTC. Supplemented by reference TRBV28 and TRBJ2-1, the full variable domain reads DVKVTQSSRYLVKRTGEKVFLECVQDMDHENMFWYRQDPGLGLRLIYFSYDVKMKEKGDIPEGYSVSREKKERFSLILESASTNQTSMYLCASSISPSGGSDEQFFGPGTRLTVL.

The chain couples TRBV7-2 to TRBJ2-1; 9 bases match TRBD2. In germline, CDR1 is SGHTA, CDR2 FQGNSA. The CDR3 loop spans 19 amino acids. The V gene end was trimmed by 5 bases and the J gene end by 4 bases; junction bases not matched to a gene: 18. CDR3 amino acids: CASSRPEVASGTTYNEQFF. The CDR3 DNA reads TGTGCCAGCAGCCGACCCGAGGTTGCTAGCGGGACTACTTACAATGAGCAGTTCTTC. Using reference TRBV7-2 and TRBJ2-1 for the parts outside the CDR3, the full variable domain is GAGVSQSPSNKVTEKGKDVELRCDPISGHTALYWYRQSLGQGLEFLIYFQGNSAPDKSGLPSDRFSAERTGGSVSTLTIQRTQQEDSAVYLCASSRPEVASGTTYNEQFFGPGTRLTVL.

The rearrangement uses TRBV12-5 and TRBJ2-7, with D possibly TRBD1 on 5 matching bases. CDR3 length: 12 amino acids. CDR1 is LGHNT, CDR2 FRNRAP, per germline. The V end was cut by 6 bases, the J end by 5 bases, with 11 bases between. Written as DNA, the CDR3 is TGTGCTAGTGGGATGGACATCAACGAGCAGTACTTC. Its protein is CASGMDINEQYF.

The rearrangement links TRBV9 to TRBJ1-2, with D perhaps TRBD1 (6 bases). In germline, CDR1 is SGDLS, CDR2 YYNGEE. The V end was cut by 0 bases, the J end by 5 bases, with 11 bases between. This CDR3 is built from 14 residues. CDR3 sequence (DNA): TGTGCCAGCAGCGTAGTGGCAGGGGAGTATGGCTACACCTTC. This translates into CASSVVAGEYGYTF.

A note on this clone: Mismatch with germline at one junction end may stem from a read error. The J gene is TRBJ2-1, the V gene TRBV10-3; 9 bases match TRBD2. This CDR3 is 12 amino acids long. Germline V gene data show CDR1 as ENHRY and CDR2 as SYGVKD. This CDR3 reads CAISHIAGERFF. The DNA of the CDR3 is TGTGCCATCAGCCATATAGCGGGAGAGCGGTTCTTC.